This TCR beta chain derives from a study of PD-1 blockade in classical Hodgkin lymphoma. Study conclusions and caveats: Diversity similar to that of newly diagnosed patients was seen at baseline in complete responders. TCR diversity at baseline was reported to be reduced in newly diagnosed patients relative to healthy donors.

The method was immunoSEQ multiplex PCR; TCRdb's version includes in-frame clones alone and lacks a portion of them. The sample records 20,000 to 25,000 clones, 81% being singletons. Note on this clone: The antigen remains unidentified.

Regarding time point: cycle 4 day 1 (C4D1), after 5 to 7 weeks of nivolumab. Following autologous stem cell transplantation, relapse occurred in every patient, and exposure to brentuximab vedotin varied. The CDR3 sequence is 13 residues long. V lost 8 bases to trimming and J lost 6 bases, with 15 bases between them. Germline-derived CDR1 and CDR2 are LNHDA and SQIVND (reference sequence). This sequence joins TRBV19 and TRBJ2-3; D unresolved. The sequencing used peripheral blood mononuclear cells (PBMCs), collected before the fourth cycle of nivolumab. The receptor was isolated from a human donor with classical Hodgkin lymphoma. The CDR3 sequence: CASSVEKGDTQYF. The CDR3 DNA is TGTGCCAGTTCCGTCGAGAAGGGCGATACGCAGTATTTT.